The 26 T cell receptor beta chains presented below share a single source sample, sequenced in a study of OX40 agonist ivuxolimab in advanced cancers. Assay used: immunoSEQ multiplex PCR; TCRdb lists only in-frame clones, some missing. The data contain around 54,000 clones, around 94% of them singletons. The source was CD4+ or CD8+ T cells sorted from blood, collected in a trial of the OX40 agonist ivuxolimab. The source of these receptors is an adult with an advanced solid tumor such as melanoma, head and neck, liver or kidney cancer.

V usage is TRBV9 and J usage is TRBJ2-1, with 11 bases identical to TRBD2. J gave up 2 bases and V 4 bases, and 8 bases lay outside the gene matches. Germline V CDR1 and CDR2: SGDLS, YYNGEE. The CDR3 runs to 17 residues. The CDR3 loop is CASSPGIAGGPYNEQFF. The CDR3 DNA reads TGTGCCAGCAGCCCCGGGATAGCGGGAGGGCCCTACAATGAGCAGTTCTTC.

On this clone: Sequence at one end of the junction differs from germline and may be a read error. CDR3 DNA: TGTGCTAGCAGCCCCTCCCCAGATTCGATAGAGACCCAGTACTTC. Protein product: CASSPSPDSIETQYF. The J gene is TRBJ2-5, the V gene TRBV7-7, with D hard to call. The length of the CDR3 is 15 residues. Germline V gene data show CDR1 as SSHAT and CDR2 as FNYEAQ (reference sequence).

This chain uses TRBV11-2 with TRBJ2-7, with D perhaps matching TRBD2 (6 bases). Trimming left V 0 bases short and J 0 bases short, with 12 bases between. The CDR3 has 16 amino acids. From germline, CDR1 is SGHAT and CDR2 FQNNGV. This chain's CDR3 is CASSLDHRGVSYEQYF. The CDR3 region has the DNA TGTGCCAGCAGCTTAGATCACCGCGGGGTCTCCTACGAGCAGTACTTC.

The gene calls are TRBV2 and TRBJ2-7; a weak D match, TRBD1 (6 bases). The CDR3 is 13 amino acids. V lost 2 bases and J 3 bases, leaving 8 bases between the germline ends. Germline V lookup: CDR1 SNHLY, CDR2 FYNNEI. The CDR3 loop reads CASSEWTVYEQYF. The CDR3 nucleotides are TGTGCCAGCAGTGAATGGACAGTCTACGAGCAGTACTTC.

This clone occurred once. This rearrangement joins TRBV25-1 to TRBJ1-2; 7 nucleotides line up with TRBD1. Germline loops: CDR1 MGHDK, CDR2 SYGVNS. V shed 8 bases and J 2 bases; nucleotides not matched to a gene: 20. This CDR3 has 18 amino acids. The CDR3 loop reads CASLGVMTGPVRNYGYTF. In nucleotides, the CDR3 is TGTGCCAGCCTTGGGGTTATGACAGGGCCGGTAAGGAACTATGGCTACACCTTC.

The gene calls are TRBV7-9 and TRBJ2-7; no clear D gene. Germline V CDR1 and CDR2: SEHNR, FQNEAQ (reference sequence). The CDR3 loop spans 13 amino acids. Between the trimmed V and J ends, which lost 6 bases and 1 base, there was a span of 10 bases. CDR3 DNA: TGTGCCAGCAGAGAAGACCCGTCCTACGAGCAGTACTTC. Protein product: CASREDPSYEQYF.

The chain has TRBV5-4 and TRBJ2-7; D remains ambiguous. CDR1 SGHNT and CDR2 YYREEE come from the germline V gene (reference sequence). Trimming removed 4 bases at V and 2 bases at J, with 10 bases between. CDR3 length: 13 residues. CDR3 in amino acids: CASSVEMAYEQYF. In DNA, the CDR3 is TGTGCCAGCAGCGTCGAGATGGCCTACGAGCAGTACTTC.

The chain employs TRBV2 and TRBJ2-7, with no clear D. Trimming took 4 bases from V and 1 from J, leaving 11 bases between them. This CDR3 is 14 amino acids long. Germline CDR1 and CDR2: SNHLY and FYNNEI. DNA for the CDR3: TGTGCCAGCAGTGTTGTTCAGATGTCCTACGAGCAGTACTTC. It is translated as CASSVVQMSYEQYF. Supplemented by reference TRBV2 and TRBJ2-7, the full variable domain reads EPEVTQTPSHQVTQMGQEVILRCVPISNHLYFYWYRQILGQKVEFLVSFYNNEISEKSEIFDDQFSVERPDGSNFTLKIRSTKLEDSAMYFCASSVVQMSYEQYFGPGTRLTVT.

CDR3 sequence: CAWSEGESYGYTF. The DNA of the CDR3 is TGTGCCTGGAGTGAAGGGGAATCCTATGGCTACACCTTC. The rearrangement joins TRBV30 to TRBJ1-2; D is possibly TRBD1 (5 bases). CDR3 size: 13 residues. Germline V gene data show CDR1 as GTSNPN and CDR2 as SVGIG (reference sequence). V dropped 1 base and J dropped 4 bases, with 10 bases sitting between them.

The J gene is TRBJ2-7, the V gene TRBV11-2; 8 bases fit TRBD1. CDR1 SGHAT and CDR2 FQNNGV come from the germline V gene. Trimming took 1 base from V and 3 from J; bases not matched to a gene: 8. The CDR3 contains 16 residues. The CDR3 spells CASSLASQGAHYEQYF. The DNA for the CDR3 is TGTGCCAGCAGCTTAGCTTCCCAGGGGGCCCACTACGAGCAGTACTTC.

This clone was recorded a few times. The CDR3 DNA is TGTGCCAGCAGCTTATCAGCGGGGACCGGGGAGCTGTTTTTT. Translation: CASSLSAGTGELFF. This chain uses TRBV7-9 with TRBJ2-2; 7 nucleotides match TRBD2. Germline CDR1 reads SEHNR; CDR2 reads FQNEAQ (reference sequence). CDR3 size: 14 residues. J gave up 5 bases and V 2 bases, and 2 bases lay outside the gene matches. The variable domain in full, completed from reference TRBV7-9 and TRBJ2-2, reads DTGVSQNPRHKITKRGQNVTFRCDPISEHNRLYWYRQTLGQGPEFLTYFQNEAQLEKSRLLSDRFSAERPKGSFSTLEIQRTEQGDSAMYLCASSLSAGTGELFFGEGSRLTVL.

The CDR3 is CASSAGAGGTTGELFF. For the CDR3, the DNA is TGTGCCAGCAGCGCCGGGGCAGGGGGTACCACCGGGGAGCTGTTTTTT. This chain links TRBV11-3 with TRBJ2-2; TRBD1 aligns across 7 bases. The length of the CDR3 is 16 residues. Trimming took 5 bases from V and 4 from J; bases not matched to a gene: 10. Germline CDR1 SGHNT, CDR2 YENEEA. Based on the CDR3 plus reference TRBV11-3 and TRBJ2-2, the full variable domain is EAGVVQSPRYKIIEKKQPVAFWCNPISGHNTLYWYLQNLGQGPELLIRYENEEAVDDSQLPKDRFSAERLKGVDSTLKIQPAELGDSAVYLCASSAGAGGTTGELFFGEGSRLTVL.

The V call is TRBV6-1, the J call TRBJ2-1, with D perhaps TRBD1 (6 bases). The germline V gene encodes CDR1 MNHNS and CDR2 SASEGT. Trimming stripped 4 bases from V and 4 bases from J, with 8 bases between. The CDR3 contains 13 residues. The CDR3 DNA sequence: TGTGCCAGCAGTGCAGGGGCGTACAATGAGCAGTTCTTC. Amino acid sequence: CASSAGAYNEQFF.

The CDR3 loop reads CASSLGLHQETQYF. CDR3 in DNA: TGTGCCAGCAGTTTAGGTCTGCACCAAGAGACCCAGTACTTC. This rearrangement joins TRBV27 to TRBJ2-5; no reliable D call. V gave up 2 bases and J gave up 0 bases, with 7 bases separating them. Germline V gene sequence: CDR1 MNHEY, CDR2 SMNVEV (reference sequence). This CDR3 spans 14 amino acids.

The rearrangement joins TRBV19 to TRBJ2-7; TRBD2 matches 13 bases. Trimming at V came to 4 bases and at J to 6 bases, leaving 15 bases not matched to a gene. The germline CDR1 and CDR2 sequences are LNHDA and SQIVND (reference sequence). There are 18 residues in the CDR3. DNA of the CDR3: TGTGCCAGTAGTACTCGGGGACTAGCGGGACCCATCCCCGGCGAGCAGTACTTC. Its translation is CASSTRGLAGPIPGEQYF.

The chain links TRBV7-9 to TRBJ2-3; 8 bases fit TRBD2. Unmatched junction bases numbered 20, after V lost 3 bases and J lost 6 bases. Germline CDR1 is SEHNR and CDR2 is FQNEAQ (reference sequence). CDR3 size: 19 residues. CDR3 nucleotides: TGTGCCAGCAGCTTCCCCGTCTCAACGGCGGGAGGTAGGATGGATACGCAGTATTTT. Encoded protein: CASSFPVSTAGGRMDTQYF.

The chain has TRBV7-9 and TRBJ2-3; TRBD2 agrees at 8 bases. Germline V gene data show CDR1 as SEHNR and CDR2 as FQNEAQ (reference sequence). The CDR3 covers 15 residues. V was clipped by 4 bases and J by 5 bases; unmatched bases: 8. This CDR3 is CASSSSRLAGDTQYF. In DNA form, the CDR3 reads TGTGCCAGCAGCTCTAGCAGGCTAGCGGGAGATACGCAGTATTTT.

The chain has TRBV4-3 and TRBJ2-3; 7 bases agree with TRBD1. The germline V gene has CDR1 LGHNA and CDR2 YSLEER. CDR3 length: 16 amino acids. Trimming took 0 bases from V and 2 from J; bases not matched to a gene: 5. CDR3 residues: CASSQEGQTTTDTQYF. CDR3 nucleotide sequence: TGCGCCAGCAGCCAAGAGGGACAGACTACCACAGATACGCAGTATTTT.

As concerns this clone: The conserved final phenylalanine or tryptophan is absent from the CDR3, which likely points to a read error. V and J are TRBV7-8 and TRBJ1-2, with D unclear. Germline V CDR1 and CDR2: SGHVS, FQNEAQ. The CDR3 length is 11 residues. V gave up 4 bases and J gave up 8 bases, with 8 bases separating them. This chain's CDR3 is CASSSPRGYTL. CDR3 sequence (DNA): TGTGCCAGCAGCTCCCCCCGAGGCTACACCCTC.

V gene TRBV7-9 combines with J gene TRBJ2-1, with 9 bases matching TRBD2. V lost 1 base, J lost 6 bases, and 4 bases stayed unmatched. This CDR3 comprises 15 residues. Germline V gene data show CDR1 as SEHNR and CDR2 as FQNEAQ (reference sequence). CDR3 region: CASSLVGLAGNEQFF. The DNA for the CDR3 is TGTGCCAGCAGCTTAGTGGGACTAGCAGGCAATGAGCAGTTCTTC.

The chain recombines TRBV19 with TRBJ2-7; 8 positions match TRBD1. The CDR3 is 13 residues long. The junction had 0 bases not matched to a gene; V was cut back by 3 bases and J by 2 bases. Germline V gene sequence: CDR1 LNHDA, CDR2 SQIVND (reference sequence). The CDR3 here is CASSMTGAYEQYF. CDR3 nucleotide sequence: TGTGCCAGTAGTATGACAGGGGCCTACGAGCAGTACTTC.

The rearrangement uses TRBV19 and TRBJ2-1; D remains unclear. The germline V gene has CDR1 LNHDA and CDR2 SQIVND (reference sequence). Trimming left V 6 bases short and J 4 bases short, with 4 bases between. This CDR3 has 11 residues. The CDR3 sequence is CASRRYNEQFF. Here the CDR3 DNA reads TGTGCCAGTAGACGGTACAATGAGCAGTTCTTC. The variable domain in full, completed from reference TRBV19 and TRBJ2-1, reads DGGITQSPKYLFRKEGQNVTLSCEQNLNHDAMYWYRQDPGQGLRLIYYSQIVNDFQKGDIAEGYSVSREKKESFPLTVTSAQKNPTAFYLCASRRYNEQFFGPGTRLTVL.

V and J are TRBV2 and TRBJ1-5; D gene ambiguous. CDR3 length: 14 amino acids. Germline V gives CDR1 SNHLY, CDR2 FYNNEI. Trimming removed 2 bases from V and 3 bases from J, with 8 bases in between. DNA of the CDR3: TGTGCCAGCAGTGAACTCGGTCACAATCAGCCCCAGCATTTT. It codes for CASSELGHNQPQHF. Supplemented by reference TRBV2 and TRBJ1-5, the full variable domain reads EPEVTQTPSHQVTQMGQEVILRCVPISNHLYFYWYRQILGQKVEFLVSFYNNEISEKSEIFDDQFSVERPDGSNFTLKIRSTKLEDSAMYFCASSELGHNQPQHFGDGTRLSIL.

Comments on this clone: At one end the junction does not follow the germline gene, possibly because of a read error. The chain combines TRBV7-7 with TRBJ2-7; perhaps TRBD1 as D (5 bases). The CDR3 extends over 14 amino acids. Germline-derived CDR1 and CDR2 are SSHAT and FNYEAQ (reference sequence). CDR3 DNA: TGTGCTAGCAGCTTAGGGGCAGGGAACTACGAGCAGTACTTC. Translated: CASSLGAGNYEQYF.

The chain couples TRBV6-1 to TRBJ1-5; 7 bases agree with TRBD1. The length of the CDR3 is 14 residues. Germline CDR1 reads MNHNS; CDR2 reads SASEGT. The ends lost 4 bases at V and 5 bases at J; junction bases unmatched: 5. The chain's CDR3 is CASSGGTAYQPQHF. The DNA of the CDR3 is TGTGCCAGCAGTGGCGGGACAGCGTATCAGCCCCAGCATTTT.

The CDR3 loop reads CASSVGAGSETQYF. DNA for the CDR3: TGTGCCAGCAGCGTAGGAGCAGGGTCAGAGACCCAGTACTTC. The chain has TRBV9 and TRBJ2-5, with D tentatively TRBD1 (5 bases). Germline-derived CDR1 and CDR2 are SGDLS and YYNGEE. The length of the CDR3 is 14 residues. V lost 0 bases and J lost 4, with 10 bases in between. The full variable domain, rest sourced from reference TRBV9 and TRBJ2-5, is DSGVTQTPKHLITATGQRVTLRCSPRSGDLSVYWYQQSLDQGLQFLIQYYNGEERAKGNILERFSAQQFPDLHSELNLSSLELGDSALYFCASSVGAGSETQYFGPGTRLLVL.